This record looks at one T cell receptor beta chain sequence and its context. This clone was observed once. Its cognate antigen has yet to be identified. Base qualities are missing; no much larger clone stands one base away. The library was produced with the immunoSEQ multiplex PCR assay. For the multiplex PCR, a mixture combining 60 forward primers for TCR Vbeta segments and 13 reverse primers for TCR Jbeta segments was used. The CDR3 region of rearranged TCR beta genes was amplified from genomic DNA with a multiplex PCR assay. On the Illumina HiSeq System, the amplified TCR beta libraries were sequenced as 87-base-pair reads. From the authors' description of their analysis: Across the 670 or so repertoires, a later analysis counted roughly 77 million unique TCR beta chains, 9 million to 14 million of which were shared by at least two donors. Raw reads were error-corrected and collapsed into unique sequences by a nearest-neighbor algorithm in which closely related sequences were merged to remove PCR and sequencing errors. CDR3 sequences were aligned to IMGT reference sequences to assign V, D and J gene segments. For a sequence to be retained, a match of at least six nucleotides to both a V gene segment and a J gene segment was required. Rearrangements were called productive when the CDR3 lacked stop codons and stayed in frame with V and J; all others were non-productive. CDR3 was defined by IMGT convention, running from the second conserved V-encoded cysteine to the conserved J-encoded phenylalanine. In an earlier analysis of around 570 of the donors, sequences lacking an unambiguous match to a single V gene segment were excluded. An earlier analysis of a few hundred of the donors called V segments functional above 56.7% productive rearrangements and segregating when the between-donor standard deviation exceeded 5%. A statistical classification framework was developed to diagnose cytomegalovirus status using the catalog of TCR beta chain sequences. V and J gene assignment, in a later analysis, came from comparing TCR nucleotide sequences with IMGT/GENE-DB human TR gene sequences. A later analysis assigned CDR3 sequences and most-parsimonious VDJ recombination scenarios with the TCRdist pipeline. In a later analysis, each TCR beta chain was defined by its CDR3 amino acid sequence together with its V-gene family, and reads without a unique V-gene family were excluded. To address suspected cross-contamination and a sequencing artifact, a later analysis removed 592 highly shared, low-generation-probability nucleotide sequences. A later analysis calculated a clonal expansion index for each public chain from normalized within-repertoire ranks of inferred template counts. In a later analysis, generation probabilities were computed with a VDJ recombination model fitted to out-of-frame rearrangements, and the resulting probabilities were checked against IGoR. A later analysis scored TCR-TCR, TCR-HLA and TCR-CMV co-occurrence with hypergeometric tests, applying a repertoire-size bias correction to TCR pairs. A later analysis estimated false discovery rates by permuting HLA or CMV assignments 20 times. A later analysis grouped co-occurring TCRs with DBSCAN, adding TCRdist sequence similarity when clustering within HLA-allele-positive subsets. Co-occurrence clustering excluded repertoires with fewer than 30,000 or more than 120,000 public chains, plus five with anomalous nucleotide sharing. The clones in this table, taken by TCRdb from immuneACCESS, are in-frame only. Not every clone is retained; where verified, under half of the shortfall comes from an unresolved V gene, and the cause of the rest is unknown. V and J calls plus clone size are reproduced from that table; the DNA served to infer D and trimming. This sample has about 98,000 clones in its table, and under 85% of those were observed once. The ten largest account for under 4% of the sample.

The data derive from a study of cytomegalovirus exposure and HLA in healthy donors (dated by TCRdb to 2015 to 2018). General notes on the study: An earlier analysis of several hundred of the donors reported about 260 Gb of sequence data and 117 million unique TCR beta sequences obtained from some 170 million T cells. Roughly 300 gigabases of sequencing data and tens of millions of unique TCR sequences were included in an early release covering about 700 HLA-typed donors. Among the approximately 400 genotyped donors, around 81% belonged to the genetic ancestry cluster associated with self-reported Caucasian donors. The study aimed to test whether signatures of past pathogen exposure could be identified by cataloging public T cell receptors. The T cell repertoires of several hundred subjects were profiled by immunosequencing and related to cytomegalovirus serostatus. Along with the approximately 700-subject first cohort, a separate validation cohort of around 110 different subjects was used. To predict cytomegalovirus infection status, the study brought together high-throughput TCR immunosequencing, statistical association of individual TCRs with disease status, and machine learning. A later analysis re-analyzed previously published TCR beta repertoires from roughly 630 donors and added high-resolution HLA genotyping to study TCR occurrence patterns. Rather than using new phenotypic data, the later analysis identified candidate immune exposures from TCR beta sequences and from how often those sequences occurred across donors. An earlier analysis of 587 of the donors used high-throughput TCR beta sequencing to judge whether each TCR beta V gene segment behaved as functional or pseudogenic. Alongside the repertoire data, information on donor age, sex, ethnicity and CMV serostatus was compiled. In a later genetic analysis, genome-wide SNP genotypes for about 55% of the roughly 700 donors were used, and that subset was treated as a discovery cohort. Every discovery cohort repertoire had been produced on one sequencing platform. HLA typing covered class I and class II loci at four-digit resolution. The number of donors typed differed by locus, with roughly 620-630 for A, B, C, DRB1 and DQB1, around 560 for DQA1, over 600 for DPA1, and approximately 470 for DPB1. Four or five DR-DQ haplotypes were treated as single units for association and clustering because of strong linkage in the cohort. Among about 400 genotyped donors of the cohort, an average of about 220,000 unique TCR beta nucleotide sequences was sequenced per donor, of which roughly 17% were non-productive.

Here is what the overall study found, with its caveats: Assigning TCR associations to individual alleles was difficult when HLA alleles, especially DR and DQ, strongly co-occurred. According to the authors, the approach could potentially be generalized to other disease states and immunological phenotypes. In a later analysis, most CMV-associated TCR beta chains were found to appear HLA-restricted, with HLA associations seemingly driven largely by CMV exposure. A later analysis found that TCR association rates varied across HLA loci, with DRB1 alleles showing the most associated TCRs and HLA-C alleles the fewest. The study listed 164 TCR beta chains as associated with cytomegalovirus. A group of highly shared sequence variants was considered likely to be a technical artifact of the sequencing pipeline. Presence/absence analyses assumed roughly uniform sequencing depth across donors, an assumption that may not hold. Three of the identified cytomegalovirus-associated TCR beta chains were confirmed in vitro to be specific for cytomegalovirus antigens. The earlier analysis of some 540 of the donors excluded about 16 rarely observed V segments, including chromosome 9 orphons, because counts were too low. A later genetic analysis reported fewer N-insertions in productive TCRs among donors in an Asian-associated ancestry cluster than the roughly 670-donor mean. This cohort had only TCR beta chains sequenced, and the lack of alpha or paired-chain data limited which features could be detected. Linkage disequilibrium might explain the correlated functional status among segregating V segments, but an unknown experimental factor could not be excluded. A further reported finding was that TCR beta sequences accurately predicted the HLA-A and HLA-B alleles for most subjects in the first cohort. In a later analysis, several top co-occurrence clusters were reported to appear linked to parvovirus B19, influenza, CMV and Epstein-Barr virus. In both the original and validation cohorts, the classifier was reported to diagnose cytomegalovirus status with high specificity and sensitivity. An earlier analysis of around 540 of the donors showed that most TCR beta V segments appeared in productive rearrangements either about 90% or about 30% of the time, which broadly matched IMGT annotations. Most TCR sequences were observed very rarely across donors, whereas some public TCRs were present in many individuals. Because HLA typing was missing for some donors at each locus, association tests included only the typed subset. At a false discovery rate of 0.05, a later analysis linked under 20,000 TCR beta sequences to specific HLA alleles. For the cohort, immune exposure information was limited to CMV serostatus. A later analysis found that HLA-associated TCR beta chains were more clonally expanded and had lower generation probabilities than equally common non-associated chains. In a later genetic analysis, a missense DCLRE1C variant was associated with V-gene and J-gene trimming of TCR beta chains, and the association was replicated in an independent cohort.

The cohort consisted of 670 or so healthy bone marrow donors. Cohort members were all nominally healthy when sampled, although unrecorded immune exposures were likely present. The donor was CMV seropositive and belonged to the group of more than 250 seropositive cohort members. A peripheral blood sample was provided by each donor, and peripheral blood mononuclear cells were used for TCR beta sequencing. The Qiagen DNeasy Blood Extraction Kit was used to extract genomic DNA from the blood cell samples. Sequences were obtained from PBMCs. The receptor's source is a female donor in good health and CMV-seropositive.

The CDR3 corresponds to CATSKDRVSYNEQFF. The DNA is as follows: TGTGCCACCAGCAAAGACAGGGTTTCCTACAATGAGCAGTTCTTC. The sequence joins TRBV15 to TRBJ2-1; 7 bases in the junction line up with TRBD1. The CDR3 sequence holds 15 residues, the cysteine and phenylalanine included. CDR3 DNA only is kept here, 45 bases in frame from base 1. The germline V gene (reference sequence) specifies LNHNV as CDR1 and YYDKDF as CDR2. At the junction V is shortened by 4 bases and J by 1 base; bases outside the gene matches: 4.